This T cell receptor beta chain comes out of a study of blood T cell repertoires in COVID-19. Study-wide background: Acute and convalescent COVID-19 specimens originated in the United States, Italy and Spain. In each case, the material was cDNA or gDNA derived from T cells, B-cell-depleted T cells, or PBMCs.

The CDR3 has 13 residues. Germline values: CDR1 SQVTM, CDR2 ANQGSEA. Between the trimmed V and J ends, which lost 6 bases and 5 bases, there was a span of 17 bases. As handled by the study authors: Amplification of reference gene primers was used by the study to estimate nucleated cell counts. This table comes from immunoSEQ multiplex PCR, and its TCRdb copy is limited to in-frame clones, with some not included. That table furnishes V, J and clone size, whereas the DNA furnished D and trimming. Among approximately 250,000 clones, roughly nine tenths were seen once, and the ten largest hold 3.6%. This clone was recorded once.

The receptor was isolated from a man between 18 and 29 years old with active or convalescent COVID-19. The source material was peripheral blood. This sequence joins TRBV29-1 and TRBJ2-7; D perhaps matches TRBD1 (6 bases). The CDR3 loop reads CSVRDRIFNEQYF. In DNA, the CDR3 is TGCAGCGTCCGAGACAGGATCTTTAACGAGCAGTACTTC.